Presented here are 12 T cell receptor beta chains from one specimen sequenced in a study of blood T cell repertoires in COVID-19. TCRdb's copy holds only in-frame clones and misses some; the assay was immunoSEQ multiplex PCR. The sample yields under 300,000 clones, about 83% seen once. The sample comprised peripheral blood. The receptors here all came from a man older than 75 with acute or convalescent COVID-19.

The chain employs TRBV6-5 and TRBJ1-4; 8 nucleotides line up with TRBD1. CDR1 MNHEY and CDR2 SVGAGI come from the germline V gene. The CDR3 covers 16 residues. Germline trimming cut 0 bases from V and 8 bases from J; bases unmatched to any gene: 8. The CDR3 here is CASSYSRQGAGEKLFF. DNA of the CDR3: TGTGCCAGCAGTTACTCTCGGCAGGGGGCAGGGGAAAAACTGTTTTTT.

J is TRBJ1-2 and V is TRBV4-1; D unclear. Trimming removed 0 bases from V and 0 bases from J, with 8 bases in between. Per germline, CDR1 MGHRA and CDR2 YSYEKL. This CDR3 has 15 amino acids. For the CDR3, the DNA is TGCGCCAGCAGCCAAGATCCGAGTACTAACTATGGCTACACCTTC. The encoded protein is CASSQDPSTNYGYTF.

The gene calls are TRBV18 and TRBJ2-7; a possible D gene is TRBD2 (6 bases). The CDR3 has 16 amino acids. V gave up 2 bases and J gave up 0 bases, with 14 bases separating them. Germline CDR1 and CDR2: KGHSH and LQKENI. CDR3 bases: TGTGCCAGCTCACCAGGTGGAGGGTCGAGCTCCTACGAGCAGTACTTC. Translation gives CASSPGGGSSSYEQYF.

The chain has TRBV5-1 and TRBJ2-7; possible D gene TRBD2, 6 bases. Trimming shortened V by 3 bases and J by 0 bases, and 16 bases separated the two germline ends. The germline V gene encodes CDR1 SGHRS and CDR2 YFSETQ. The CDR3 is 16 amino acids. The chain's CDR3 is CASSSYSGGTSYEQYF. CDR3 coding DNA: TGCGCCAGCAGCTCGTACTCTGGCGGGACCTCCTACGAGCAGTACTTC.

J is TRBJ2-3 and V is TRBV21-1; the listed D gene, TRBD2, was not tested against the DNA. TRBV21-1 is flagged as a pseudogene. The length of the CDR3 is 15 residues. CDR3: CASSKYSGTPDTQYF. The CDR3 nucleotides are TGTGCCAGCAGCAAATATAGCGGGACCCCCGATACGCAGTATTTT.

CDR3 DNA: TGTGCCAGCAGCTTATTTCCGGGGTTTGGGGGCAATCAGCCCCAGCATTTT. It encodes CASSLFPGFGGNQPQHF. The V and J genes are TRBV7-9 and TRBJ1-5; no reliable D call. V was clipped by 2 bases and J by 2 bases, with 16 bases between them. Germline loops: CDR1 SEHNR, CDR2 FQNEAQ (reference sequence). The CDR3 extends over 17 amino acids.

The chain recombines TRBV5-4 with TRBJ2-5; 7 nucleotides match TRBD1. Germline CDR1 SGHNT, CDR2 YYREEE (reference sequence). J gave up 1 base and V 4 bases, and 1 base lay outside the gene matches. The CDR3 has 13 amino acids. The CDR3 DNA sequence: TGTGCCAGCAGCCGGGACAGCCAAGAGACCCAGTACTTC. Translated: CASSRDSQETQYF.

The chain couples TRBV19 to TRBJ2-2; 11 bases map to TRBD2. Losses at the gene ends were 4 bases for V and 1 base for J; bases not matched to a gene: 5. The CDR3 runs to 17 residues. Germline CDR1 LNHDA, CDR2 SQIVND (reference sequence). The CDR3 DNA follows: TGTGCCAGTAGTAGGCATAGCGGGAGGGGGAACACCGGGGAGCTGTTTTTT. Residues: CASSRHSGRGNTGELFF.

V gene TRBV6-1 combines with J gene TRBJ1-2; TRBD1 agrees at 9 bases. CDR3 length equals 14 residues. Per the germline V gene, CDR1 is MNHNS and CDR2 is SASEGT. Unmatched junction bases numbered 8, after V lost 4 bases and J lost 8 bases. The CDR3 sequence is CASSAAGQGEGYTF. CDR3 nucleotides: TGTGCCAGCAGTGCAGCGGGACAGGGAGAGGGCTACACCTTC.

The CDR3 reads CASSFGQANTEAFF. CDR3 in DNA: TGTGCCAGCAGCTTCGGACAGGCGAACACTGAAGCTTTCTTT. The rearrangement uses TRBV7-2 and TRBJ1-1, with 7 bases lining up with TRBD1. This CDR3 comprises 14 residues. Germline CDR1 reads SGHTA; CDR2 reads FQGNSA. The trim removed 3 bases at V and 1 base at J, leaving 2 bases unmatched.

The chain couples TRBV7-9 to TRBJ2-5; 8 positions match TRBD1. Trimming took 3 bases from V and 4 from J; bases not matched to a gene: 4. Germline loops: CDR1 SEHNR, CDR2 FQNEAQ (reference sequence). The CDR3 spans 14 residues. CDR3: CASSFRTGRETQYF. The CDR3 DNA reads TGTGCCAGCAGCTTTCGGACAGGGCGAGAGACCCAGTACTTC.

J is TRBJ1-2 and V is TRBV7-8; D gene uncertain. Trimming shortened V by 1 base and J by 3 bases, and 12 bases separated the two germline ends. The CDR3 sequence is 15 residues long. CDR1 and CDR2 from the germline V gene are SGHVS and FQNEAQ. The CDR3 spells CASSLGAEPDYGYTF. In nucleotides, the CDR3 is TGTGCCAGCAGCTTAGGGGCAGAGCCAGACTATGGCTACACCTTC.